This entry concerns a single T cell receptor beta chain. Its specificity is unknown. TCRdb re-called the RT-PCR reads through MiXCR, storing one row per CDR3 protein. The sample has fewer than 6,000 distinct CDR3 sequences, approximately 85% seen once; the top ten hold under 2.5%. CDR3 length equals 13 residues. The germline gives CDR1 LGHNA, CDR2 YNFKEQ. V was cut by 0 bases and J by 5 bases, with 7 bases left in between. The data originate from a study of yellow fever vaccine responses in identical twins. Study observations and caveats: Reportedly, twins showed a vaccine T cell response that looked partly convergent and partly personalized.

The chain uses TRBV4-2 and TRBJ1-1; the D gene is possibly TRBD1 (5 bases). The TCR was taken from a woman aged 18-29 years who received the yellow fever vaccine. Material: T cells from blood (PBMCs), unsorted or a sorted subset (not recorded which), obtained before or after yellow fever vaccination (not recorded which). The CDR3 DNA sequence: TGTGCCAGCAGCCAAGATGGGGGGACTGAAGCTTTCTTT. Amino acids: CASSQDGGTEAFF.